The T cell receptor (beta chain) under discussion was sequenced for a study of beta chain features in type 1 diabetes. Study context: Investigators examined some 100 million sorted cells across all samples. Points from the study as a whole: Across all four CD4+ subsets, people with type 1 diabetes showed modestly shorter TCRB CDR3s.

Trimming shortened V by 4 bases and J by 0 bases, and 12 bases separated the two germline ends. Germline CDR1 reads MNHEY; CDR2 reads SMNVEV (reference sequence). The CDR3 has 15 residues. Notes on this clone: Its antigen is still unknown.

Expressed TCRB transcripts got sequenced, as all isolated RNA was reverse transcribed. Profiled with immunoSEQ multiplex PCR; TCRdb holds only in-frame clones, not every one. The sample records some 640,000 clones, more than 12% being singletons. The chain is built from TRBV27 and TRBJ2-5; weak D call: TRBD1 (5 bases). Material for sequencing was naive CD4+ T cells from blood. The sequence came from a man younger than 30 with type 1 diabetes. The CDR3 sequence is CASSCRVWYQETQYF. The CDR3 DNA follows: TGTGCCAGCAGTTGCAGGGTCTGGTACCAAGAGACCCAGTACTTC.